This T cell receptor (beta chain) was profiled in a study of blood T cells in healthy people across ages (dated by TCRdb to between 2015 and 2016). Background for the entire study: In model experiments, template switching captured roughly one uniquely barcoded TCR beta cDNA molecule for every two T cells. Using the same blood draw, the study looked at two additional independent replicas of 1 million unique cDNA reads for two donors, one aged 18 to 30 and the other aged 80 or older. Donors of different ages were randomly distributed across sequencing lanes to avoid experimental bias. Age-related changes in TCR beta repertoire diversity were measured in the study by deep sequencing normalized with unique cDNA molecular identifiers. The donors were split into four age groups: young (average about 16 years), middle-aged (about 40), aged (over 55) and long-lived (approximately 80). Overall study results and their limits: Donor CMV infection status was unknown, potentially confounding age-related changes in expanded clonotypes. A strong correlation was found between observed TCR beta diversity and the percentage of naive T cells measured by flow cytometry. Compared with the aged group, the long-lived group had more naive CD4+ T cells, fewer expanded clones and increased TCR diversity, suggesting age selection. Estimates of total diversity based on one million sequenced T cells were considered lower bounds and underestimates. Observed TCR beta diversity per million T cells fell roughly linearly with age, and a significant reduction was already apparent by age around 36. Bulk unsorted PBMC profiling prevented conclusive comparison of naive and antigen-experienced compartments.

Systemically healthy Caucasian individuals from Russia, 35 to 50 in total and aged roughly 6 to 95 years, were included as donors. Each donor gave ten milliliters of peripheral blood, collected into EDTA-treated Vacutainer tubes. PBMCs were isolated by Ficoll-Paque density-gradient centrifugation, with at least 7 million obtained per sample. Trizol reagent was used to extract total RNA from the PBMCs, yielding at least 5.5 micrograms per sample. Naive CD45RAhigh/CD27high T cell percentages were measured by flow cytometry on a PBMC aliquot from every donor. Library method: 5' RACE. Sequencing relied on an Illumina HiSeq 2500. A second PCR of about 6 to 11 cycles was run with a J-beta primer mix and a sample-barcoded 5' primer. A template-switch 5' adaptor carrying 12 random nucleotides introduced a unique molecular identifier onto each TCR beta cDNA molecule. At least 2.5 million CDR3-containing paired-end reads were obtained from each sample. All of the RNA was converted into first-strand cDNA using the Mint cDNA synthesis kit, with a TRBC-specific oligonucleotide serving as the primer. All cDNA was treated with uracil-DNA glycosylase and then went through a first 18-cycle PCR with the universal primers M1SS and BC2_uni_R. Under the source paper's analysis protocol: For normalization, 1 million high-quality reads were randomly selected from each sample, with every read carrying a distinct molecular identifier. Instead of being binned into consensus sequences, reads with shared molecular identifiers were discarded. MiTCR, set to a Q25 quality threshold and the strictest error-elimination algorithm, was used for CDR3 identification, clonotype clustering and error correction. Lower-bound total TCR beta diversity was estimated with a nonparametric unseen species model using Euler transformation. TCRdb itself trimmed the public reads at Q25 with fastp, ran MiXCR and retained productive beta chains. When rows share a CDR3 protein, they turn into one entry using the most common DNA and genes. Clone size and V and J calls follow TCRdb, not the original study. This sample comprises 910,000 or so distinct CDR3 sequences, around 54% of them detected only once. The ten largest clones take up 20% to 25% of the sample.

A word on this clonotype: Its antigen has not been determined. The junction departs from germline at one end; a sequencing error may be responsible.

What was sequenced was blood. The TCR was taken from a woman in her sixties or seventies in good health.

The DNA sequence reads TGCGCCAGCAGCTTGCAGAATGAGCAGTTCTTC. The resulting protein is CASSLQNEQFF. The chain links TRBV7-2 with TRBJ2-1; no D gene can be assigned with confidence. The cysteine opens and the phenylalanine closes a CDR3 of 11 amino acids. Only the CDR3 region is kept as DNA, spanning 33 bases read in frame from base 1. CDR1 is given as SGHTA and CDR2 as FQGNSA, both from the germline V gene.